Shown below are 32 T cell receptor beta chains from a single sample sequenced in a study of OX40 agonist ivuxolimab in advanced cancers. Assay used: immunoSEQ multiplex PCR; TCRdb lists only in-frame clones, some missing. The profile shows around 95,000 clones, approximately 91% of them singletons. The sequencing here drew on CD4+ or CD8+ T cells sorted from blood, taken in a trial of the OX40 agonist ivuxolimab. These receptors were taken from an adult with an advanced solid tumor such as melanoma, head and neck, liver or kidney cancer.

The rearrangement uses TRBV6-4 and TRBJ1-2; D is possibly TRBD1 (5 bases). Germline lookup yields CDR1 MRHNA and CDR2 SNTAGT. CDR3 length: 14 residues. Trimming shortened V by 2 bases and J by 4 bases, and 11 bases separated the two germline ends. CDR3 sequence reads: CASSDPQGPYGYTF. CDR3 DNA sequence: TGTGCCAGCAGTGACCCTCAGGGTCCCTATGGCTACACCTTC.

This chain uses TRBV2 with TRBJ2-1; D might be TRBD1 or TRBD2, each matching 7 bases. The ends were cut back, 5 bases at V and 6 bases at J, with 14 bases in the middle. Germline-derived CDR1 and CDR2 are SNHLY and FYNNEI. This CDR3 has 14 residues. CDR3 coding DNA: TGTGCCAGCAGTCGACAGGGAGGGGGCAATGAGCAGTTCTTC. Translation gives CASSRQGGGNEQFF.

V is TRBV18 and J is TRBJ2-7; a weak D match, TRBD2 (6 bases). CDR1 KGHSH and CDR2 LQKENI come from the germline V gene. The CDR3 loop spans 15 amino acids. With 4 bases removed from V and 7 bases from J, the gap between germline ends came to 20 bases. The CDR3 here is CASSLTGLSLEEQYF. CDR3 sequence (DNA): TGTGCCAGCTCACTAACGGGACTGAGTCTAGAAGAGCAGTACTTC.

This rearrangement joins TRBV11-2 to TRBJ2-2; 11 nucleotides align to TRBD1. This CDR3 comprises 17 residues. The germline V gene has CDR1 SGHAT and CDR2 FQNNGV. The junction had 6 bases not matched to a gene; V was cut back by 5 bases and J by 1 base. CDR3 amino acids: CASSADRGLVNTGELFF. The CDR3 bases are TGTGCCAGCAGCGCGGACAGGGGGCTAGTGAACACCGGGGAGCTGTTTTTT. The full variable domain, with the rest looked up from reference TRBV11-2 and TRBJ2-2, is EAGVAQSPRYKIIEKRQSVAFWCNPISGHATLYWYQQILGQGPKLLIQFQNNGVVDDSQLPKDRFSAERLKGVDSTLKIQPAKLEDSAVYLCASSADRGLVNTGELFFGEGSRLTVL.

This sequence joins TRBV19 and TRBJ1-5; D unresolved. This CDR3 is 15 amino acids long. Germline V gives CDR1 LNHDA, CDR2 SQIVND (reference sequence). The germline V and J ends were trimmed by 5 bases and 1 base, with 12 bases remaining between them. The CDR3 here is CASSPIGGSNQPQHF. Written as DNA, the CDR3 is TGTGCCAGTAGTCCAATCGGTGGGAGCAATCAGCCCCAGCATTTT. Full variable domain (outside the CDR3, taken from reference TRBV19 and TRBJ1-5): DGGITQSPKYLFRKEGQNVTLSCEQNLNHDAMYWYRQDPGQGLRLIYYSQIVNDFQKGDIAEGYSVSREKKESFPLTVTSAQKNPTAFYLCASSPIGGSNQPQHFGDGTRLSIL.

Comments on this clone: Different DNA sequences within this sample yield the same CDR3. The chain has TRBV5-1 and TRBJ2-5; 8 positions agree with TRBD1. J lost 1 base, V lost 3 bases, and 2 bases had no gene match. This CDR3 comprises 14 residues. Germline V lookup: CDR1 SGHRS, CDR2 YFSETQ. CDR3 region: CASSYGTGQETQYF. CDR3 DNA sequence: TGCGCCAGCAGCTATGGGACAGGCCAAGAGACCCAGTACTTC.

V usage is TRBV5-1 and J usage is TRBJ1-1, with a tentative D call TRBD1 (5 bases). The V end was cut by 4 bases, the J end by 5 bases, with 18 bases between. CDR1 is SGHRS and CDR2 is YFSETQ in the germline V gene. This CDR3 region has 15 residues. The CDR3 spells CASSPETRVGTEAFF. The CDR3, as DNA: TGCGCCAGCAGCCCAGAGACCAGGGTGGGGACTGAAGCTTTCTTT.

The rearrangement joins TRBV5-4 to TRBJ2-7, with 10 bases identical to TRBD1. The germline V gene has CDR1 SGHNT and CDR2 YYREEE (reference sequence). V shed 3 bases, J shed 3 bases, and the junction held 6 bases outside the gene matches. The CDR3 sequence is 15 residues long. This CDR3 is CASSSSGTGVYEQYF. The CDR3 DNA follows: TGTGCCAGCAGCTCCTCCGGGACAGGGGTCTACGAGCAGTACTTC.

The V gene is TRBV28, the J gene TRBJ1-3, with unresolved D. The V and J ends lost 1 base and 6 bases respectively, with 10 bases between them. This CDR3 region has 14 residues. The germline CDR1 and CDR2 sequences are MDHEN and SYDVKM. The CDR3 DNA sequence: TGTGCCAGCAGTTTATTCCATGATTTAAACACCATATATTTT. Translation gives CASSLFHDLNTIYF.

This clone appeared a few times. This chain connects TRBV5-1 to TRBJ2-1; D is possibly TRBD2 (6 bases). The length of the CDR3 is 14 residues. V shed 4 bases and J shed 7 bases, with 15 bases lying between them. Germline assignment: CDR1 SGHRS and CDR2 YFSETQ. The CDR3 DNA reads as TGCGCCAGCAGCCCGGGGACGGAGGGAAATGAGCAGTTCTTC. It is translated as CASSPGTEGNEQFF.

V is TRBV30 and J is TRBJ2-3, with a weak D call TRBD1 (6 bases). The V and J ends lost 2 bases and 6 bases respectively, with 12 bases between them. This CDR3 has 13 amino acids. Germline CDR1 GTSNPN, CDR2 SVGIG (reference sequence). In nucleotides, the CDR3 is TGTGCCTGGAGTACTACAGGGTCCGATACGCAGTATTTT. Its translation is CAWSTTGSDTQYF.

The chain is built from TRBV27 and TRBJ2-3; D ambiguous. Germline loops: CDR1 MNHEY, CDR2 SMNVEV (reference sequence). The CDR3 is made up of 14 amino acids. Trimming shortened V by 5 bases and J by 4 bases, and 13 bases separated the two germline ends. This CDR3 is CASSPQSIPDTQYF. CDR3 bases: TGTGCCAGCAGTCCCCAGAGTATACCAGATACGCAGTATTTT.

This rearrangement joins TRBV21-1 to TRBJ2-7. TRBV21-1 constitutes a pseudogene. The CDR3 is 17 residues long. The CDR3 sequence is CASSKAVGTGLSCEQYF. The DNA for the CDR3 is TGTGCCAGCAGCAAAGCCGTTGGGACGGGGCTTTCCTGCGAGCAGTACTTC.

This clone was recorded once. V usage is TRBV6-1 and J usage is TRBJ2-7; 10 bases fit TRBD1. Germline values: CDR1 MNHNS, CDR2 SASEGT. V lost 6 bases to trimming and J lost 4 bases; unmatched junction nucleotides: 6. The CDR3 runs 14 residues. The CDR3 is CASRMGTGAYEQYF. The CDR3 coding sequence is TGTGCCAGCAGGATGGGGACAGGGGCGTACGAGCAGTACTTC.

V and J are TRBV27 and TRBJ2-7, with TRBD1 matching 8 bases. In germline, CDR1 is MNHEY, CDR2 SMNVEV (reference sequence). This CDR3 is 16 amino acids long. Trimming at V came to 7 bases and at J to 1 base, leaving 12 bases not matched to a gene. CDR3 bases: TGTGCCAGCAAACCACAGCTGGGACAGGCGTCCTACGAGCAGTACTTC. Translation: CASKPQLGQASYEQYF.

This chain joins TRBV7-3 and TRBJ2-7; possible D gene TRBD1, 6 bases. The CDR3 runs 14 residues. Germline CDR1 SGHTA, CDR2 FQGTGA. Between the trimmed V and J ends, which lost 5 bases and 1 base, there was a span of 12 bases. CDR3 DNA: TGTGCCAGCAGCCCCTTCGGACAGTCCTACGAGCAGTACTTC. Amino acids: CASSPFGQSYEQYF.

This clone was counted once. This chain joins TRBV7-9 and TRBJ2-5, with 9 positions matching TRBD1. The germline V gene encodes CDR1 SEHNR and CDR2 FQNEAQ (reference sequence). This CDR3 has 16 amino acids. Germline trimming cut 3 bases from V and 3 bases from J; bases unmatched to any gene: 8. The chain's CDR3 is CASSLDGTGTEETQYF. The CDR3 region has the DNA TGTGCCAGCAGCTTGGACGGGACAGGGACCGAAGAGACCCAGTACTTC.

The chain recombines TRBV6-5 with TRBJ2-5; weak D call: TRBD2 (6 bases). V shed 2 bases and J shed 5 bases, with 9 bases lying between them. The CDR3 contains 13 residues. Germline V lookup: CDR1 MNHEY, CDR2 SVGAGI. CDR3 amino acids: CASSYGEEETQYF. DNA of the CDR3: TGTGCCAGCAGTTACGGGGAGGAGGAGACCCAGTACTTC.

CDR3 sequence: CASSLVGTSSYEQYF. DNA of the CDR3: TGTGCCAGCAGCTTAGTGGGGACAAGCTCCTACGAGCAGTACTTC. This chain joins TRBV7-2 and TRBJ2-7, with D maybe TRBD1 (6 bases). Germline lookup yields CDR1 SGHTA and CDR2 FQGNSA. This CDR3 is 15 amino acids long. V lost 1 base and J 0 bases, leaving 10 bases between the germline ends. The whole variable domain, filled in from reference TRBV7-2 and TRBJ2-7, reads GAGVSQSPSNKVTEKGKDVELRCDPISGHTALYWYRQSLGQGLEFLIYFQGNSAPDKSGLPSDRFSAERTGGSVSTLTIQRTQQEDSAVYLCASSLVGTSSYEQYFGPGTRLTVT.

This clone came up a few times. The chain couples TRBV18 to TRBJ1-1, with a possible D match to TRBD1 (5 bases). Germline lookup yields CDR1 KGHSH and CDR2 LQKENI. The CDR3 spans 14 residues. V lost 3 bases and J lost 3, with 11 bases in between. CDR3 sequence (DNA): TGTGCCAGCTCACCTAACCAGGGAGACACTGAAGCTTTCTTT. As protein: CASSPNQGDTEAFF.

V usage is TRBV9 and J usage is TRBJ2-5, with TRBD2 as a possible D gene (6 bases). The V and J ends lost 4 bases and 5 bases respectively, with 18 bases between them. In germline, CDR1 is SGDLS, CDR2 YYNGEE. The CDR3 consists of 15 residues. The chain's CDR3 is CASSPGEASGETQYF. CDR3 coding DNA: TGTGCCAGCAGCCCGGGGGAGGCTAGTGGGGAGACCCAGTACTTC.

The rearrangement joins TRBV18 to TRBJ1-5; 7 nucleotides line up with TRBD1. The germline gives CDR1 KGHSH, CDR2 LQKENI. The CDR3 spans 13 residues. Germline trimming cut 4 bases from V and 4 bases from J; bases unmatched to any gene: 1. The CDR3 sequence is CASSRDSNQPQHF. The CDR3 bases are TGTGCCAGCTCACGGGACAGTAATCAGCCCCAGCATTTT.

This clone was counted a single time. The chain carries TRBV5-5 and TRBJ2-1; 11 nucleotides align to TRBD1. J was trimmed by 7 bases and V by 2 bases; bases with no gene match: 5. From germline, CDR1 is SGHKS and CDR2 YYEKEE (reference sequence). The CDR3 spans 15 residues. The DNA for the CDR3 is TGTGCCAGCAGCTTCGGGACAGGGGGACTTAATGAGCAGTTCTTC. This codes for CASSFGTGGLNEQFF.

The chain couples TRBV9 to TRBJ2-2; D is uncertain. Germline loops: CDR1 SGDLS, CDR2 YYNGEE. V gave up 2 bases and J gave up 8 bases, with 19 bases separating them. There are 16 residues in the CDR3. The CDR3 is CASSVLSGSQAGELFF. CDR3 nucleotides: TGTGCCAGCAGCGTCCTCTCCGGGTCCCAGGCGGGGGAGCTGTTTTTT.

The gene calls are TRBV2 and TRBJ1-1; D not resolved. The germline gives CDR1 SNHLY, CDR2 FYNNEI. The CDR3 sequence is 12 residues long. The germline V and J ends were trimmed by 6 bases and 1 base, with 6 bases remaining between them. In DNA form, the CDR3 reads TGTGCCAGCAGATACCAGAACACTGAAGCTTTCTTT. Translating it yields CASRYQNTEAFF.

V gene TRBV11-3 combines with J gene TRBJ2-2; weak D call: TRBD2 (7 bases). V dropped 4 bases and J dropped 2 bases, with 17 bases sitting between them. The CDR3 runs 17 residues. CDR1 is SGHNT, CDR2 YENEEA, per germline. The CDR3 DNA is TGTGCCAGCAGCTCTGGGTGGGGCGGGGGCAACACCGGGGAGCTGTTTTTT. The encoded protein is CASSSGWGGGNTGELFF.

The chain is built from TRBV5-1 and TRBJ1-5; possible D gene TRBD1, 5 bases. The length of the CDR3 is 15 residues. V was pared by 0 bases and J by 7 bases, with 14 bases between. Germline values: CDR1 SGHRS, CDR2 YFSETQ. The CDR3 loop reads CASSLESGRDQPQHF. The CDR3 DNA follows: TGCGCCAGCAGCTTGGAGTCAGGGAGGGACCAGCCCCAGCATTTT.

This clone was found a few times. The chain carries TRBV7-2 and TRBJ2-2, with 8 bases lining up with TRBD2. Trimming cost V 1 base and J 5 bases; bases outside gene matches: 9. The CDR3 totals 17 residues. Per the germline V gene, CDR1 is SGHTA and CDR2 is FQGNSA. The CDR3 is CASSLDSGGSGTGELFF. The CDR3 nucleotides read TGTGCCAGCAGCTTAGACAGCGGGGGTTCGGGTACCGGGGAGCTGTTTTTT.

The chain uses TRBV6-1 and TRBJ2-7; possible D gene TRBD2, 6 bases. The length of the CDR3 is 15 residues. Germline V gene lookup returns CDR1 MNHNS and CDR2 SASEGT. V was cut by 8 bases and J by 1 base, with 18 bases left in between. The CDR3 sequence: CASFPLEGKSYEQYF. DNA of the CDR3: TGTGCCAGCTTCCCTTTGGAGGGAAAATCCTACGAGCAGTACTTC.

The CDR3 DNA reads TGTGCCAGCAGCTTAAGCGGGGGGGCCTACAATGAGCAGTTCTTC. It is translated as CASSLSGGAYNEQFF. The V gene is TRBV7-8, the J gene TRBJ2-1; 10 positions match TRBD2. Germline CDR1 and CDR2: SGHVS and FQNEAQ. With V trimmed by 2 bases and J by 2 bases, 0 bases remained unmatched. The CDR3 is made up of 15 amino acids.

V usage is TRBV28 and J usage is TRBJ2-1; possibly TRBD1 for D (7 bases). CDR1 and CDR2 (germline): MDHEN, SYDVKM. The CDR3 is 16 residues long. Deletions cut 5 bases from V and 4 bases from J, with 18 bases between. The CDR3 DNA reads as TGTGCCAGCAGTGGATCCGAGACAGGGAGGTACAATGAGCAGTTCTTC. This translates into CASSGSETGRYNEQFF.

The rearrangement links TRBV7-3 to TRBJ2-3; D is perhaps TRBD1 (5 bases). This CDR3 spans 14 amino acids. V shed 5 bases and J shed 4 bases, with 13 bases lying between them. Germline CDR1 is SGHTA and CDR2 is FQGTGA. Here the CDR3 reads CASSLGGAPDTQYF. CDR3 DNA sequence: TGTGCCAGCAGCCTAGGTGGGGCCCCAGATACGCAGTATTTT.